What follows are 26 T cell receptor beta chains derived from one specimen sequenced in a study of cytomegalovirus exposure and HLA in healthy donors. The PCR ran on 60 Vbeta and 13 Jbeta primers. TCRdb keeps only in-frame clones here, not all; method: immunoSEQ multiplex PCR. The data hold hundreds of thousands of clones, with roughly 90% observed a single time. The sequenced sample was PBMCs. The receptors were gathered from a woman between 18 and 29 years old in good health and CMV-seronegative.

The J gene is TRBJ2-1, the V gene TRBV6-6; D perhaps matches TRBD2 (6 bases). The CDR3 totals 14 residues. The V and J ends lost 6 bases and 6 bases respectively, with 15 bases between them. In germline, CDR1 is MNHNY, CDR2 SVGAGI (reference sequence). CDR3 nucleotide sequence: TGTGCCAGCAGCAACTTACTAGCCCCCAATGAGCAGTTCTTC. Protein product: CASSNLLAPNEQFF.

This sequence joins TRBV15 and TRBJ2-2; D is unresolved. CDR3 length equals 15 residues. Deletions cut 5 bases from V and 0 bases from J, with 10 bases between. CDR1 and CDR2 (germline): LNHNV, YYDKDF (reference sequence). In nucleotides, the CDR3 is TGTGCCACCAGCCAGATTTCAGCGAACACCGGGGAGCTGTTTTTT. Translating it yields CATSQISANTGELFF.

This chain uses TRBV18 with TRBJ2-7; TRBD1 agrees at 9 bases. Per the germline V gene, CDR1 is KGHSH and CDR2 is LQKENI. The V segment lost 4 bases and the J segment 4 bases; nucleotides outside the gene matches: 5. The CDR3 contains 14 residues. CDR3 protein: CASSRGDRAYEQYF. The CDR3 DNA reads as TGTGCCAGCTCACGGGGGGACAGGGCGTACGAGCAGTACTTC.

The gene calls are TRBV7-8 and TRBJ2-1; 7 bases are shared with TRBD2. This CDR3 has 16 residues. The junction had 12 bases not matched to a gene; V was cut back by 5 bases and J by 5 bases. Per the germline V gene, CDR1 is SGHVS and CDR2 is FQNEAQ. The CDR3 region has the DNA TGTGCCAGCAGCATAGGACGAGCGGGGCGGGACAATGAGCAGTTCTTC. Translated: CASSIGRAGRDNEQFF.

This sequence joins TRBV6-6 and TRBJ2-5; 8 nucleotides align to TRBD1. The CDR3 runs 16 residues. V trimming: 3 bases; J trimming: 5 bases; junction bases outside the gene matches: 11. Germline-derived CDR1 and CDR2 are MNHNY and SVGAGI (reference sequence). The CDR3 sequence: CASSYRWQGAGETQYF. Here the CDR3 DNA reads TGTGCCAGCAGTTATCGGTGGCAGGGGGCCGGTGAGACCCAGTACTTC.

Only a few counts were recorded for this clone. The gene calls are TRBV4-2 and TRBJ2-5; 8 bases map to TRBD1. The germline CDR1 and CDR2 sequences are LGHNA and YNFKEQ. The CDR3 is 17 amino acids. The J segment lost 4 bases and the V segment lost 4 bases, leaving 14 bases of the junction unmatched. CDR3: CASSPRPVGQGAETQYF. DNA of the CDR3: TGTGCCAGCAGCCCACGACCGGTCGGCCAGGGGGCAGAGACCCAGTACTTC.

The CDR3 sequence is CASSRGTAGNTIYF. As DNA, the CDR3 is TGCGCCAGCAGCCGCGGGACGGCTGGAAACACCATATATTTT. V gene TRBV5-1 combines with J gene TRBJ1-3; possibly TRBD1 for D (5 bases). The germline V gene has CDR1 SGHRS and CDR2 YFSETQ. Between the trimmed V and J ends, which lost 4 bases and 2 bases, there was a span of 10 bases. This CDR3 is 14 amino acids long.

In its sample, this clone was seen once. The chain combines TRBV6-5 with TRBJ2-3, with 8 bases identical to TRBD1. The trim removed 2 bases at V and 1 base at J, leaving 2 bases unmatched. The CDR3 runs to 15 residues. Germline V gives CDR1 MNHEY, CDR2 SVGAGI. CDR3 protein: CASSYRGQGTDTQYF. Here the CDR3 DNA reads TGTGCCAGCAGTTACAGGGGACAGGGCACAGATACGCAGTATTTT.

The chain is built from TRBV15 and TRBJ2-2, with TRBD1 matching 9 bases. The germline gives CDR1 LNHNV, CDR2 YYDKDF (reference sequence). This CDR3 region has 15 residues. After removal of 5 bases from V and 5 bases from J, the junction contained 6 bases not matched to a gene. The CDR3 nucleotides are TGTGCCACCAGCCGATCGACAGGGGGGACCGGGGAGCTGTTTTTT. This translates into CATSRSTGGTGELFF.

The J gene is TRBJ1-1, the V gene TRBV7-9; no firm D call. Trimming took off 4 bases at V and 4 bases at J, with 19 bases between the two ends. This CDR3 contains 16 residues. Germline V gene sequence: CDR1 SEHNR, CDR2 FQNEAQ (reference sequence). The CDR3 region is CASSSSRLGAGTEAFF. In DNA, the CDR3 is TGTGCCAGCAGCTCCTCCCGGTTGGGCGCGGGCACTGAAGCTTTCTTT.

The V call is TRBV11-2, the J call TRBJ1-3, with TRBD1 matching over 7 bases. From germline, CDR1 is SGHAT and CDR2 FQNNGV. This CDR3 spans 15 amino acids. V lost 4 bases to trimming and J lost 3 bases; unmatched junction nucleotides: 6. The CDR3 DNA is TGTGCCAGCAGCTACAACAGGGGAGGTGGAAACACCATATATTTT. Translation: CASSYNRGGGNTIYF.

This chain joins TRBV6-1 and TRBJ2-5; 9 bases line up with TRBD1. This CDR3 region has 14 residues. The V gene end was trimmed by 1 base and the J gene end by 3 bases; junction bases not matched to a gene: 0. Germline loops: CDR1 MNHNS, CDR2 SASEGT. CDR3 in DNA: TGTGCCAGCAGTGAAGGGACAGGGGAAGAGACCCAGTACTTC. This gives the protein CASSEGTGEETQYF.

The chain joins TRBV11-2 to TRBJ2-7, with D possibly TRBD2 on 6 matching bases. The V end lost 3 bases, the J end lost 3 bases, and 12 bases lay between the germline ends. CDR1 and CDR2 (germline): SGHAT, FQNNGV. CDR3 length equals 14 residues. Here the CDR3 DNA reads TGTGCCAGCAGCTTGGGACTGGGTGGCTACGAGCAGTACTTC. It specifies CASSLGLGGYEQYF.

The rearrangement uses TRBV27 and TRBJ2-7, with 11 bases that match TRBD2. Germline V lookup: CDR1 MNHEY, CDR2 SMNVEV (reference sequence). V lost 4 bases, J lost 3 bases, and 8 bases stayed unmatched. CDR3 length equals 16 residues. In DNA form, the CDR3 reads TGTGCCAGCAGTTCCCCATATACTAGCGGGGGCTACGAGCAGTACTTC. Amino acid sequence: CASSSPYTSGGYEQYF.

The CDR3 protein is CASSQVSGGSSYEQYF. The DNA of the CDR3 is TGCGCCAGCAGCCAAGTCAGCGGGGGTAGCTCCTACGAGCAGTACTTC. The rearrangement uses TRBV4-1 and TRBJ2-7; 8 bases line up with TRBD2. The CDR3 runs to 16 residues. Germline-derived CDR1 and CDR2 are MGHRA and YSYEKL. V shed 1 base and J 0 bases; nucleotides not matched to a gene: 5.

This chain links TRBV27 with TRBJ1-5; D possibly corresponds to TRBD1 (5 bases). V was trimmed by 5 bases and J by 1 base, leaving 12 bases between them. The CDR3 is 15 amino acids. Germline-derived CDR1 and CDR2 are MNHEY and SMNVEV (reference sequence). Here the CDR3 DNA reads TGTGCCAGCAGTACGGGACTTGGGAGCAATCAGCCCCAGCATTTT. This codes for CASSTGLGSNQPQHF.

The chain is built from TRBV6-1 and TRBJ2-5, with D perhaps TRBD1 (6 bases). Trimming removed 3 bases from V and 3 bases from J, with 8 bases in between. The CDR3 extends over 13 amino acids. Germline CDR1 and CDR2: MNHNS and SASEGT. DNA for the CDR3: TGTGCCAGCAGTGAGACAGGCGAAGAGACCCAGTACTTC. This encodes CASSETGEETQYF.

V and J are TRBV6-5 and TRBJ1-2; TRBD1 might be the D (6 bases). Looked up from germline, CDR1 is MNHEY and CDR2 is SVGAGI. V was trimmed by 7 bases and J by 7 bases, leaving 19 bases between them. This CDR3 is 14 amino acids long. The CDR3 is CASNVEAGAVGYTF. For the CDR3, the DNA is TGTGCCAGCAACGTCGAGGCAGGGGCTGTTGGCTACACCTTC.

As for this clone: Germline and junction disagree at one end, which may indicate a read error. The chain links TRBV7-9 to TRBJ2-1, with 7 bases that match TRBD1. The CDR3 contains 13 residues. Germline assignment: CDR1 SEHNR and CDR2 FQNEAQ (reference sequence). The CDR3 nucleotides are TGTTCCAGCAGCAACAGGGGTACCGATGAGCAGTTCTTC. This gives the protein CSSSNRGTDEQFF.

This clone occurred a few times. The V gene is TRBV10-1, the J gene TRBJ2-1; 13 bases fit TRBD2. After removal of 6 bases from V and 2 bases from J, the junction contained 4 bases not matched to a gene. CDR3 length: 16 residues. Per germline, CDR1 WNHNN and CDR2 SYGVQD (reference sequence). The CDR3 sequence: CASSPGLAGAYNEQFF. For the CDR3, the DNA is TGCGCCAGCAGCCCCGGACTAGCGGGGGCCTACAATGAGCAGTTCTTC.

This chain links TRBV5-1 with TRBJ2-5, with TRBD1 as a possible D gene (6 bases). The V end was cut by 0 bases, the J end by 7 bases, with 10 bases between. Per germline, CDR1 SGHRS and CDR2 YFSETQ. The CDR3 totals 13 residues. CDR3 coding DNA: TGCGCCAGCAGCTTGGAGGGACAACCGACCCAGTACTTC. Its translation: CASSLEGQPTQYF.

The chain combines TRBV6-5 with TRBJ1-3; D call uncertain. Trimming took off 8 bases at V and 4 bases at J, with 9 bases between the two ends. Germline V lookup: CDR1 MNHEY, CDR2 SVGAGI. This CDR3 has 12 residues. The CDR3 DNA follows: TGTGCCAGCGGGGAGTCCGGAAACACCATATATTTT. Encoded protein: CASGESGNTIYF.

This chain connects TRBV2 to TRBJ1-3, with D possibly TRBD1 on 6 matching bases. Germline CDR1 SNHLY, CDR2 FYNNEI. This CDR3 is 13 amino acids long. The V and J ends lost 8 bases and 1 base respectively, with 9 bases between them. CDR3 sequence: CASGQSSGNTIYF. CDR3 DNA sequence: TGTGCCAGCGGACAGTCGTCTGGAAACACCATATATTTT.

V is TRBV2 and J is TRBJ2-5; 7 bases align to TRBD2. Per germline, CDR1 SNHLY and CDR2 FYNNEI. The CDR3 extends over 16 amino acids. The V segment lost 3 bases and the J segment 5 bases; nucleotides outside the gene matches: 12. The CDR3 DNA reads as TGTGCCAGCAGTGAGTGGCGGGGGAACGGGCCTGAGACCCAGTACTTC. Translation gives CASSEWRGNGPETQYF.

The chain combines TRBV30 with TRBJ1-5; 7 nucleotides line up with TRBD1. There are 17 residues in the CDR3. V trimming: 0 bases; J trimming: 5 bases; junction bases outside the gene matches: 13. The germline gives CDR1 GTSNPN, CDR2 SVGIG (reference sequence). The CDR3: CAWSVPEGRGIYQPQHF. The CDR3 bases are TGTGCCTGGAGTGTACCAGAGGGCAGGGGGATTTATCAGCCCCAGCATTTT.

This clone was seen a handful of times. The chain is built from TRBV5-4 and TRBJ1-1; D unresolved. V dropped 0 bases and J dropped 1 base, with 7 bases sitting between them. This CDR3 is built from 14 residues. Germline loops: CDR1 SGHNT, CDR2 YYREEE (reference sequence). The CDR3 here is CASSLDGKNTEAFF. The CDR3 bases are TGTGCCAGCAGCTTGGATGGCAAGAACACTGAAGCTTTCTTT.